These T cell receptor beta chains were read from a single sample in a study of CD8+CD57+ T cells in acquired aplastic anemia. TCRdb ran MiXCR on the reads and lists one entry per CDR3 protein. The sample records over 150,000 distinct CDR3 sequences, 60% to 80% being singletons. Sequenced material: sorted CD4+, CD8+, or CD8+CD57+ T cells (not recorded which) from PBMCs. All receptors come from a human donor with aplastic anemia. CDR3s include the opening cysteine and the closing phenylalanine or tryptophan. The order of the fields is V gene, clone size, D gene, J gene, CDR3 DNA, CDR3 protein. The D gene is left open where the match is weak. Not all rows give a size; the values are once, few, many and, for expanded clones, a class.

v_gene: TRBV7-2
abundance: once
d_gene: TRBD1
j_gene: TRBJ1-1
CDR3nt: TGTGCCAGCAGCTTCCACAGGGGGCCCCCTGAAGCTTTCTTT
CDR3aa: CASSFHRGPPEAFF

v_gene: TRBV2
abundance: .
d_gene: TRBD1
j_gene: TRBJ1-2
CDR3nt: TGTGCCAGCTTGGTGTGGACAGGGAACGGCTACACCTTC
CDR3aa: CASLVWTGNGYTF

v_gene: TRBV5-1
abundance: once
d_gene: .
j_gene: TRBJ2-7
CDR3nt: TGCGCCAGCAGCTTCGACCGAACCTACGAGCAGTACTTC
CDR3aa: CASSFDRTYEQYF

v_gene: TRBV5-4
abundance: few
d_gene: TRBD1
j_gene: TRBJ2-7
CDR3nt: TGTGCCAGCAGCCGGGACAGGGCCTACGAGCAGTACTTC
CDR3aa: CASSRDRAYEQYF

v_gene: TRBV5-5
abundance: .
d_gene: .
j_gene: TRBJ1-1
CDR3nt: TGTGCCAGCAGCGAATCAACAGGGACGAACACTGAAGCTTTCTTT
CDR3aa: CASSESTGTNTEAFF

v_gene: TRBV28
abundance: .
d_gene: TRBD1
j_gene: TRBJ1-6
CDR3nt: TGTGCCAGCAGTTGGATCGCAGGGGGGAATTCACCCCTCCACTTT
CDR3aa: CASSWIAGGNSPLHF

v_gene: TRBV19
abundance: .
d_gene: .
j_gene: TRBJ1-5
CDR3nt: TGTGCCAGTAGTTGGGGCGGGGGGTGGCATTTT
CDR3aa: CASSWGGGWHF

v_gene: TRBV7-9
abundance: .
d_gene: TRBD1
j_gene: TRBJ2-5
CDR3nt: TGTGCCAGCAGCCCAGGACAGGATGAGACCCAGTACTTC
CDR3aa: CASSPGQDETQYF

v_gene: TRBV7-2
abundance: few
d_gene: TRBD1
j_gene: TRBJ2-7
CDR3nt: TGTGCCAGCAGCTTCGCGGGACAGGGGGCCTACGAGCAGTACTTC
CDR3aa: CASSFAGQGAYEQYF

v_gene: TRBV7-9
abundance: .
d_gene: .
j_gene: TRBJ1-6
CDR3nt: TGTGCCAGCAGGTCAGGGGAGTCCTATAATTCACCCCTCCACTTT
CDR3aa: CASRSGESYNSPLHF